This T cell receptor beta chain stems from a study of T cell repertoires in cytomegalovirus infection. The study, taken as a whole, reports: Ex vivo responses were dominated by HLA-C-restricted CMV-specific TCR beta clonotypes.

In the case of this clonotype: The target antigen is unknown.

Using its own MiXCR run on the reads, TCRdb lists one record per CDR3 protein. Altogether about 770,000 distinct CDR3 sequences are present, about 28% being singletons, with the ten largest covering around 13%. The source was cultured CD8+ T cells from PBMCs, collected from culture after CMV antigen stimulation. The receptor comes from a human donor in good health (CMV status not recorded). Some clones in this sample may be carry-over from other donors' samples.

The DNA for the CDR3 is TGTGCCAGCAGCTTGCCTAGCGGAAACACAGATACGCAGTATTTT. Protein product: CASSLPSGNTDTQYF. The chain recombines TRBV5-5 with TRBJ2-3; 7 nucleotides line up with TRBD2. This CDR3 is 15 amino acids long. Germline V gives CDR1 SGHKS, CDR2 YYEKEE (reference sequence). Trimming cost V 1 base and J 2 bases; bases outside gene matches: 4.